This T cell receptor (beta chain) was captured by sequencing in a study of shared clonotypes between healthy human individuals. Comments on this clone: What it binds is unknown.

Study-wide points: A reduction in generation probabilities was seen for non-shared clonotypes relative to those shared by all four donors. Naive subsets generally exceeded memory subsets in estimated richness.

Original methodology: Junction-only sequences without quality scores came from ImmunoSEQ, so filtering differed. TCRdb's table, derived via immunoSEQ multiplex PCR, lists solely in-frame clones and lacks some. D and trimming come from the DNA, and the V and J calls and clone size come from that table. The sample contains some 2.1 million clones, 85% to 95% of which appear only once. V was trimmed by 1 base and J by 6 bases, leaving 12 bases between them. Germline V gives CDR1 MGHDK, CDR2 SYGVNS. The CDR3 is 14 residues long. As defined, naive CD8 cells were CD45RO-negative and positively selected for CCR7, with terminally differentiated effector memory CD45RA+ cells excluded.

The sequence came from a man aged 18 to 29 in good health. The chain combines TRBV25-1 with TRBJ1-1; no clear D. The source material was naive CD8+ T cells sorted from blood. The CDR3 here is CASSELFGGPEAFF. In DNA, the CDR3 is TGTGCCAGCAGTGAATTGTTCGGAGGTCCTGAAGCTTTCTTT.